The T cell receptor beta chain under discussion was sequenced for a study of breast tumors, draining lymph nodes, adjacent tissues. Axillary draining lymph nodes of breast cancer patients supplied the node samples. About this clonotype itself: A much larger clone lies a single base off, so this may be a read error. No conserved phenylalanine or tryptophan ends this CDR3, so it is likely a read error.

TCRdb analysed the multiplex PCR reads with MiXCR anew, one entry per CDR3 protein. The sample lists 270,000 or so distinct CDR3 sequences, over 30% occurring once. The clonotype originates from a female donor with breast cancer. Some clones in this sample may be carry-over from other donors' samples. Sequenced input: axillary lymph node tissue.

CDR3 protein: CSAPRDLLYNEQFL. Here the CDR3 DNA reads TGCAGTGCTCCCCGGGACTTACTCTACAATGAGCAGTTCCTC. The chain is built from TRBV20-1 and TRBJ2-1; possible D gene TRBD2, 6 bases. V dropped 5 bases and J dropped 3 bases, with 14 bases sitting between them. This CDR3 contains 14 residues. Germline CDR1 and CDR2: DFQATT and SNEGSKA (reference sequence).